This T cell receptor beta chain comes out of a study of T-cell memory formation after mild COVID-19. In TCRdb, the 5' RACE reads were re-called with MiXCR into one record per CDR3 protein. Among tens of thousands of distinct CDR3 sequences, 10% to 15% were seen once, and the ten largest hold roughly a quarter. Regarding the study as a whole: Pre-infection memory showed some responding clones, and this suggested that cross-reactive memory joined. Mainly in CM and EM were contracting CD4+ clones; CD8+ were in EMRA.

V lost 3 bases and J 0 bases, leaving 10 bases between the germline ends. This CDR3 region has 15 residues. Per the germline V gene, CDR1 is MNHNS and CDR2 is SASEGT. This clonotype has more than one count but fewer than ten. Its target is unknown. This chain connects TRBV6-1 to TRBJ2-3; no clear D gene. The source is an adult woman who had mild COVID-19 (a few samples of this study predate the infection). Cell type and time point are not known. Material: PBMCs or a T cell subset sorted from them (not recorded which). Here the CDR3 reads CASSEVPTSTDTQYF. CDR3 in DNA: TGTGCCAGCAGTGAGGTCCCGACAAGCACAGATACGCAGTATTTT.